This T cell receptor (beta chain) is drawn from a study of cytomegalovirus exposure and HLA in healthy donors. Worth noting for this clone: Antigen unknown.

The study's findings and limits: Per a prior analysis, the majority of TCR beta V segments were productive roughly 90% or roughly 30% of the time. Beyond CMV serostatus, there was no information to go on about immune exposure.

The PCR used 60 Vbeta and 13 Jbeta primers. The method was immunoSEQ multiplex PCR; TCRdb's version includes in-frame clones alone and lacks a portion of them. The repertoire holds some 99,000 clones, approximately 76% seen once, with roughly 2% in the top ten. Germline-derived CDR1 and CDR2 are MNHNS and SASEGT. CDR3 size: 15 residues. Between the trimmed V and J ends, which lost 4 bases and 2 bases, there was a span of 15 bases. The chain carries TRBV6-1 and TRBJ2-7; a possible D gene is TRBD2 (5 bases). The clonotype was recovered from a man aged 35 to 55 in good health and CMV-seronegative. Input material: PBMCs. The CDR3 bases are TGTGCCAGCAGTGGTATGCAGGAAGCGGCCTACGAGCAGTACTTC. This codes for CASSGMQEAAYEQYF.